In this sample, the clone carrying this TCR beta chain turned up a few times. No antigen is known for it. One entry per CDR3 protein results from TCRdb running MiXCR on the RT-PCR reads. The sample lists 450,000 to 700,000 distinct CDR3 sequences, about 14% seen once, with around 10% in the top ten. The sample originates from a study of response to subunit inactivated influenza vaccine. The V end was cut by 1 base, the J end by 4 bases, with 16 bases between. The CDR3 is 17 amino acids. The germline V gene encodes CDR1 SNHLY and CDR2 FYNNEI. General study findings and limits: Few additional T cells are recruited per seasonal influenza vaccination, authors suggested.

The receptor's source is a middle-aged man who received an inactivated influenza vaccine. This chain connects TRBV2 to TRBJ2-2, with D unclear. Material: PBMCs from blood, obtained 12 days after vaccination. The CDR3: CASSEETLEPGTGELFF. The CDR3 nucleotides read TGTGCCAGCAGTGAAGAAACGTTAGAGCCCGGCACCGGGGAGCTGTTTTTT.